This record covers a single T cell receptor beta chain. As yet, its antigen is unknown. The CDR3 is 15 residues long. Germline V CDR1 and CDR2: SGHRS, YFSETQ. The trim removed 0 bases at V and 5 bases at J, leaving 4 bases unmatched. This sample is part of a study of blood T cells in healthy people across ages. Through a sample-barcoded 5' primer and a J-beta primer mix, a second PCR was run for about 6 to 12 cycles. Unique molecular identifiers of 12 random nucleotides labeled each cDNA. TCRdb recomputed calls from the 5' RACE reads with MiXCR, one row per CDR3 protein. The sample lists 1 million to 1.2 million distinct CDR3 sequences, under 40% occurring once. The study, taken as a whole, reports: A strong correlation between TCR beta diversity and naive T cell percentage was seen.

Sequencing was done on a sample of blood. The receptor was derived from a man younger than 35 in good health. The V gene is TRBV5-1, the J gene TRBJ1-2, with 10 nucleotides matching TRBD1. The CDR3 DNA follows: TGCGCCAGCAGCTTGGATACGGGACAGGGGTATGGCTACACCTTC. Protein sequence: CASSLDTGQGYGYTF.